These T cell receptor beta chains were read from a single sample in a study of cytomegalovirus exposure and HLA in healthy donors. Generated by immunoSEQ multiplex PCR, the TCRdb table keeps only in-frame clones and is missing some. The sample lists about 200,000 clones, roughly 80% occurring once. Material for sequencing was PBMCs. The receptors were gathered from a young man in good health and CMV-seronegative. CDR3s include the opening cysteine and the closing phenylalanine or tryptophan. Fields, in order: J gene, V gene, CDR3 protein.

J: TRBJ2-7; V: TRBV28; CDR3: CASSAPVFGGQVPYEQYF
J: TRBJ2-5; V: TRBV2; CDR3: CASSTTGPETQYF
J: TRBJ2-2; V: TRBV5-1; CDR3: CASSLAPGDRELFF
J: TRBJ1-4; V: TRBV6-5; CDR3: CASRPAGYEKLFF
J: TRBJ2-7; V: TRBV13; CDR3: CASSFGTGTGTYEQYF
J: TRBJ2-7; V: TRBV4-2; CDR3: CASSQEIGRGTGGGEQYF
J: TRBJ2-7; V: TRBV7-9; CDR3: CASSLGTVLYEQYF
J: TRBJ2-3; V: TRBV19; CDR3: CASTPEPGADTQYF
J: TRBJ2-3; V: TRBV15; CDR3: CATSREGAPSTDTQYF
J: TRBJ1-6; V: TRBV28; CDR3: CASSTGGVSPLHF
J: TRBJ2-7; V: TRBV5-1; CDR3: CASSPRQNSYEQYF
J: TRBJ2-1; V: TRBV19; CDR3: CASRQTSAHAYNEQFF
J: TRBJ2-1; V: TRBV9; CDR3: CASSEEAGLDYNEQFF
J: TRBJ2-2; V: TRBV27; CDR3: CASSPGQVNTGELFF
J: TRBJ1-4; V: TRBV7-9; CDR3: CASSLTPGEKLFF
J: TRBJ1-1; V: TRBV5-1; CDR3: CASSGDSFTEAFF
J: TRBJ1-3; V: TRBV19; CDR3: CASSIGGSGNTIYF
J: TRBJ1-1; V: TRBV10-2; CDR3: CASSDLGNRGEAFF
J: TRBJ1-5; V: TRBV28; CDR3: CASSLRGGGLSNQPQHF
J: TRBJ1-3; V: TRBV7-8; CDR3: CASSQLTSSGGNTIYF
J: TRBJ2-2; V: TRBV5-6; CDR3: CASSPGGYTGELFF
J: TRBJ1-1; V: TRBV29-1; CDR3: CSVRTGGIVNTEAFF
J: TRBJ1-2; V: TRBV27; CDR3: CASSLSPRDIYGYTF
J: TRBJ1-2; V: TRBV6-5; CDR3: CASSYGPAGNYGYTF
J: TRBJ2-5; V: TRBV4-2; CDR3: CASSQEDVAGGEYQETQYF
J: TRBJ2-2; V: TRBV6-5; CDR3: CASSDGLNTGELFF
J: TRBJ2-3; V: TRBV2; CDR3: CASSEALPVRGTDTQYF
J: TRBJ1-1; V: TRBV19; CDR3: CASSIAWGVITEAFF
J: TRBJ2-7; V: TRBV6-5; CDR3: CASSPSGTYEQYF
J: TRBJ1-2; V: TRBV5-1; CDR3: CASSSTGAENRYTF
J: TRBJ2-4; V: TRBV27; CDR3: CASSKTGFKNIQYF
J: TRBJ1-2; V: TRBV7-9; CDR3: CGTGELNYGYTF
J: TRBJ1-4; V: TRBV7-7; CDR3: CASSPGTGEEKLFF
J: TRBJ1-5; V: TRBV28; CDR3: CASSLTPRGSNQPQHF
J: TRBJ1-6; V: TRBV4-2; CDR3: CASSQGQGDNSPLHF
J: TRBJ2-4; V: TRBV15; CDR3: CATSRDLTGSTAKNIQYF
J: TRBJ1-1; V: TRBV28; CDR3: CASSRVRSVGAAFF
J: TRBJ2-7; V: TRBV9; CDR3: CASSVGGFSYEQYF
J: TRBJ2-5; V: TRBV7-9; CDR3: CASSLAGGKETQYF
J: TRBJ2-1; V: TRBV5-4; CDR3: CASASLDSHNEQFF
J: .; V: TRBV4-1; CDR3: CASSPRADLSYEQYF
J: TRBJ2-7; V: TRBV5-4; CDR3: CASSPKTSGEQYF
J: TRBJ2-7; V: TRBV7-2; CDR3: CASSLSGTSFHEQYF
J: TRBJ2-1; V: TRBV6-1; CDR3: CASSGRVAGEPRQFF
J: TRBJ2-1; V: TRBV4-2; CDR3: CASSLDSLNEQFF
J: TRBJ2-7; V: TRBV21-1; CDR3: CASSKRDGGQGSYEQYF
J: .; V: TRBV4-3; CDR3: CASSQASGGRNEQYF
J: TRBJ2-2; V: TRBV7-7; CDR3: CASTPTGRTVQTGELFF
J: TRBJ1-1; V: TRBV28; CDR3: CASRTGSNEAFF
J: TRBJ2-4; V: TRBV5-1; CDR3: CASSLGQGAGNIQYF
J: TRBJ1-1; V: TRBV15; CDR3: CATSPYRAVVGNTEAFF
J: TRBJ2-7; V: TRBV6-1; CDR3: CASIPGQVTYEQYF
J: TRBJ2-7; V: TRBV10-1; CDR3: CASRTSPPFPTSYEQYF
J: TRBJ2-2; V: TRBV12-5; CDR3: CASGLGGSGGELFF